The 3 T cell receptor beta chains presented below share a single source sample, sequenced in a study of blood T cell repertoires in COVID-19. Libraries were prepared by immunoSEQ multiplex PCR; TCRdb keeps only in-frame clonotypes and omits some of them. Here the sample spans more than 100,000 clones, around 87% being singletons. Sequencing was done on a sample of peripheral blood. The receptors were sampled from a man between 45 and 60 years old with active COVID-19.

A single count supports this clone. The chain carries TRBV27 and TRBJ1-1; TRBD1 agrees at 7 bases. V trimming: 4 bases; J trimming: 4 bases; junction bases outside the gene matches: 3. Germline V gene data show CDR1 as MNHEY and CDR2 as SMNVEV (reference sequence). The CDR3 runs to 13 residues. The CDR3 nucleotides read TGTGCCAGCAGTTGGAGGGGGCGCACTGAAGCTTTCTTT. It encodes CASSWRGRTEAFF.

This clone was counted between two and nine times. CDR3 in amino acids: CASSQDTPGAANSPLHF. The CDR3 bases are TGCGCCAGCAGCCAAGATACCCCTGGGGCCGCGAATTCACCCCTCCACTTT. This sequence joins TRBV4-1 and TRBJ1-6, with D maybe TRBD1 (5 bases). CDR3 size: 17 residues. The V end was cut by 0 bases, the J end by 7 bases, with 16 bases between. Germline-derived CDR1 and CDR2 are MGHRA and YSYEKL.

This clone was seen just once. V usage is TRBV9 and J usage is TRBJ2-2, with a tentative D call TRBD2 (6 bases). V was cut by 3 bases and J by 1 base, with 10 bases left in between. Germline lookup yields CDR1 SGDLS and CDR2 YYNGEE. The CDR3 extends over 15 amino acids. CDR3 loop: CASSGRRGNTGELFF. In DNA, the CDR3 is TGTGCCAGCAGCGGTAGGCGGGGGAACACCGGGGAGCTGTTTTTT. Supplemented by reference TRBV9 and TRBJ2-2, the full variable domain reads DSGVTQTPKHLITATGQRVTLRCSPRSGDLSVYWYQQSLDQGLQFLIQYYNGEERAKGNILERFSAQQFPDLHSELNLSSLELGDSALYFCASSGRRGNTGELFFGEGSRLTVL.